Shown below are 18 T cell receptor beta chains from a single sample sequenced in a study of shared clonotypes between healthy human individuals. The table came from immunoSEQ multiplex PCR; TCRdb's copy has only in-frame clones and leaves some out. The sample records around 2.1 million clones, approximately 96% being singletons. The sequenced material came from naive CD4+ T cells sorted from blood. Sample subset: CD45RA+ positively selected. The receptors come from a man younger than 35 in good health.

The CDR3 nucleotides read TGTGCCAGCAGTGCTCAAGGCGAGAATTCACCCCTCCACTTT. Residues: CASSAQGENSPLHF. J is TRBJ1-6 and V is TRBV6-1; D is unresolved. Germline loops: CDR1 MNHNS, CDR2 SASEGT. Trimming removed 4 bases at V and 7 bases at J, with 11 bases between. The CDR3 totals 14 residues.

The CDR3 protein is CASSLLGSDRPETQYF. As DNA, the CDR3 is TGTGCCAGCAGCTTATTAGGGTCGGACCGCCCGGAGACCCAGTACTTC. The V and J genes are TRBV7-9 and TRBJ2-5; no reliable D call. CDR3 length equals 16 residues. CDR1 and CDR2 from the germline V gene are SEHNR and FQNEAQ (reference sequence). V lost 2 bases, J lost 5 bases, and 18 bases lay in between.

This clone showed up just once. The chain employs TRBV30 and TRBJ2-3, with D possibly matching TRBD2 (7 bases). V was shortened by 0 bases and J by 5 bases, with 15 bases between the two germline ends. The CDR3 length is 15 residues. CDR1 GTSNPN and CDR2 SVGIG come from the germline V gene (reference sequence). The CDR3 bases are TGTGCCTGGAGTGTAGGTGGGGGGGCCAGAGATACGCAGTATTTT. Residues: CAWSVGGGARDTQYF.

The CDR3 region is CASSLEGRSNNEQFF. In DNA form, the CDR3 reads TGTGCCAGCAGCTTAGAAGGTAGGTCAAACAATGAGCAGTTCTTC. The chain carries TRBV11-2 and TRBJ2-1; D unresolved. The CDR3 is 15 residues long. The germline V and J ends were trimmed by 0 bases and 5 bases, with 11 bases remaining between them. Germline V CDR1 and CDR2: SGHAT, FQNNGV.

This clone was counted between two and nine times. Other nucleotide sequences in the sample specify the same CDR3. The V call is TRBV6-1, the J call TRBJ1-3; no firm D call. The V gene lost 1 base and the J gene lost 1 base, with 5 bases spanning the gap. The CDR3 runs 14 residues. CDR1 and CDR2 from the germline V gene are MNHNS and SASEGT. In DNA form, the CDR3 reads TGTGCCAGCAGTGAAGTCGGGTCTGGAAACACCATATATTTT. It encodes CASSEVGSGNTIYF.

As concerns this clone: Other DNA sequences of this sample code for an identical CDR3. The V call is TRBV7-9, the J call TRBJ1-2; D gene uncertain. From germline, CDR1 is SEHNR and CDR2 FQNEAQ (reference sequence). The CDR3 has 12 residues. The V gene lost 1 base and the J gene lost 4 bases, with 4 bases spanning the gap. The CDR3 DNA reads as TGTGCCAGCAGCTTAGATACCTATGGCTACACCTTC. It is translated as CASSLDTYGYTF.

J is TRBJ2-7 and V is TRBV5-8; 7 nucleotides match TRBD1. V was pared by 3 bases and J by 4 bases, with 4 bases of the junction left unmatched. The germline V gene encodes CDR1 SGHTS and CDR2 YDEGEE. The CDR3 covers 13 residues. The CDR3 sequence: CASSYRGDYEQYF. The DNA of the CDR3 is TGTGCCAGCAGCTACAGGGGTGATTACGAGCAGTACTTC.

The chain couples TRBV6-5 to TRBJ2-7; no clear D gene. Germline V CDR1 and CDR2: MNHEY, SVGAGI. This CDR3 is 13 amino acids long. V was cut by 3 bases and J by 2 bases, with 8 bases left in between. The CDR3 DNA sequence: TGTGCCAGCAGTTATAGGGTGGCCTACGAGCAGTACTTC. Its protein product is CASSYRVAYEQYF.

The chain employs TRBV9 and TRBJ1-2; no definite D call. V was trimmed by 0 bases and J by 5 bases, leaving 8 bases between them. Germline V CDR1 and CDR2: SGDLS, YYNGEE. The CDR3 totals 13 residues. CDR3 sequence: CASSVGQFYGYTF. DNA of the CDR3: TGTGCCAGCAGCGTAGGTCAGTTTTATGGCTACACCTTC.

In DNA, the CDR3 is TGCGCCAGCAGCTATGACGGGACAGGGATGTACACTGAAGCTTTCTTT. As protein: CASSYDGTGMYTEAFF. The genes are TRBV5-1 and TRBJ1-1, with 9 positions matching TRBD1. Looked up from germline, CDR1 is SGHRS and CDR2 is YFSETQ. The V gene end was trimmed by 3 bases and the J gene end by 3 bases; junction bases not matched to a gene: 9. The CDR3 totals 16 residues.

The genes are TRBV4-1 and TRBJ2-7; the D is unclear. The germline CDR1 and CDR2 sequences are MGHRA and YSYEKL. Trimming left V 4 bases short and J 0 bases short, with 13 bases between. The length of the CDR3 is 15 residues. CDR3 region: CASSPRAGSSYEQYF. The CDR3 bases are TGCGCCAGCAGCCCCCGAGCCGGTTCCTCCTACGAGCAGTACTTC.

The chain uses TRBV30 and TRBJ2-7; TRBD2 aligns across 16 bases. CDR1 GTSNPN and CDR2 SVGIG come from the germline V gene (reference sequence). The CDR3 length is 16 residues. The J segment lost 0 bases and the V segment lost 7 bases, leaving 6 bases of the junction unmatched. The CDR3 loop reads CASLGLAGGSSYEQYF. The CDR3 DNA is TGTGCCTCCTTGGGACTAGCGGGGGGGAGCTCCTACGAGCAGTACTTC.

The V call is TRBV5-5, the J call TRBJ2-3; D is undetermined. V was pared by 7 bases and J by 1 base, with 7 bases between. Germline lookup yields CDR1 SGHKS and CDR2 YYEKEE (reference sequence). The CDR3 extends over 12 amino acids. Here the CDR3 DNA reads TGTGCCAGCGGGCAGGGCACAGATACGCAGTATTTT. Protein sequence: CASGQGTDTQYF.

This chain uses TRBV29-1 with TRBJ2-5; 7 nucleotides match TRBD1. Losses at the gene ends were 5 bases for V and 11 bases for J; bases not matched to a gene: 14. The length of the CDR3 is 13 residues. Germline values: CDR1 SQVTM, CDR2 ANQGSEA. The CDR3 is CSVITGDSPKQYF. The CDR3 DNA reads as TGCAGCGTTATCACTGGGGACAGTCCGAAGCAGTACTTC.

The chain is built from TRBV30 and TRBJ1-4; D ambiguous. Trimming stripped 1 base from V and 3 bases from J, with 6 bases between. The CDR3 is 13 amino acids. Germline V gene sequence: CDR1 GTSNPN, CDR2 SVGIG (reference sequence). The CDR3 reads CAWSARANEKLFF. CDR3 DNA: TGTGCCTGGAGTGCCCGTGCTAATGAAAAACTGTTTTTT. Together with reference TRBV30 and TRBJ1-4, the CDR3 gives the full variable domain: SQTIHQWPATLVQPVGSPLSLECTVEGTSNPNLYWYRQAAGRGLQLLFYSVGIGQISSEVPQNLSASRPQDRQFILSSKKLLLSDSGFYLCAWSARANEKLFFGSGTQLSVL.

The chain carries TRBV5-1 and TRBJ2-3; 9 nucleotides line up with TRBD2. The V segment lost 4 bases and the J segment 2 bases; nucleotides outside the gene matches: 2. Germline V CDR1 and CDR2: SGHRS, YFSETQ. The CDR3 extends over 14 amino acids. The CDR3 region is CASSRGGVTDTQYF. In nucleotides, the CDR3 is TGCGCCAGCAGCCGCGGGGGGGTCACAGATACGCAGTATTTT.

The chain uses TRBV7-3 and TRBJ2-5; the D call may be TRBD1 or TRBD2 (6 bases each). The germline V gene has CDR1 SGHTA and CDR2 FQGTGA. V lost 2 bases to trimming and J lost 3 bases, with 10 bases between them. The length of the CDR3 is 14 residues. The DNA of the CDR3 is TGTGCCAGCAGCTTAGGGGGGCAGAAAGAGACCCAGTACTTC. Protein product: CASSLGGQKETQYF.

V gene TRBV7-2 combines with J gene TRBJ2-5, with D unclear. Between the trimmed V and J ends, which lost 2 bases and 2 bases, there was a span of 6 bases. The CDR3 runs 13 residues. From germline, CDR1 is SGHTA and CDR2 FQGNSA. The CDR3 bases are TGTGCCAGCAGCTTACTTGCACAAGAGACCCAGTACTTC. This sequence encodes CASSLLAQETQYF.